This record covers a single T cell receptor (beta chain). Its antigen is not identified. The data stem from a study of PD-1 blockade in classical Hodgkin lymphoma. Study observations and caveats: CD4+ TCR diversity, unlike CD8+, rose significantly by C4D1.

The time point: cycle 4 day 1 (C4D1), after less than 7 weeks of nivolumab. Every patient experienced relapse after autologous stem cell transplantation, and brentuximab vedotin exposure varied. Assay: immunoSEQ multiplex PCR; the TCRdb copy retains only in-frame clones and omits some. Counted here are tens of thousands of clones, about 90% occurring once; the ten biggest clones make up 10%. The CDR3 consists of 16 residues. The chain couples TRBV21-1 to TRBJ1-1; the table names TRBD1, a call not compared with the DNA. TRBV21-1 is a listed pseudogene. The input for sequencing was peripheral blood mononuclear cells (PBMCs), taken before the fourth cycle of nivolumab. The sequence came from a human donor with classical Hodgkin lymphoma. The CDR3: CASSKGPLYMNTEAFF. The CDR3 coding sequence is TGTGCCAGCAGCAAGGGGCCCCTCTACATGAACACTGAAGCTTTCTTT.